This entry lists 19 T cell receptor beta chains sequenced from one sample in a study of beta chain features in type 1 diabetes. Of the isolated RNA, all was reverse transcribed, and so the sequenced material was expressed TCRB transcripts. Sequenced by immunoSEQ multiplex PCR; TCRdb stores in-frame clones only, minus some. The data contain almost 350,000 clones, around 9% of them singletons. Study-level points and caveats: Patients with Type 1 diabetes showed moderately but significantly shorter TCRB CDR3s in all four CD4+ subsets.

These receptors have no identified antigens. Specimen: central memory CD4+ T cells from blood. Receptors originate from a man aged 25 to 45 with type 1 diabetes.

Notes on this clone: Other DNA sequences from this sample encode an identical CDR3 as well. The CDR3 DNA reads as TGCAGCGTCGGGACAGGGAACACTGAAGCTTTCTTT. Amino acid sequence: CSVGTGNTEAFF. The genes are TRBV29-1 and TRBJ1-1; 8 bases align to TRBD1. Germline assignment: CDR1 SQVTM and CDR2 ANQGSEA. Trimming took 6 bases from V and 1 from J; bases not matched to a gene: 1. There are 12 residues in the CDR3.

This clone showed up just a few times. The rearrangement joins TRBV10-3 to TRBJ1-1; the D is unclear. Trimming removed 4 bases at V and 1 base at J, with 4 bases between. Germline CDR1 is ENHRY and CDR2 is SYGVKD. The CDR3 spans 12 residues. CDR3: CAISGANTEAFF. The CDR3 coding sequence is TGTGCCATCAGTGGGGCGAACACTGAAGCTTTCTTT.

CDR3 bases: TGTGCCAGCAGCTTAGGGCTCAGCTCCACAGATACGCAGTATTTT. This codes for CASSLGLSSTDTQYF. The chain combines TRBV7-7 with TRBJ2-3, with no clear D. Per the germline V gene, CDR1 is SSHAT and CDR2 is FNYEAQ (reference sequence). The CDR3 runs to 15 residues. Trimming took off 1 base at V and 2 bases at J, with 10 bases between the two ends.

This clone turned up a few times. V is TRBV11-2 and J is TRBJ2-7, with TRBD2 matching 10 bases. Looked up from germline, CDR1 is SGHAT and CDR2 is FQNNGV. V lost 5 bases and J lost 4; bases outside the gene matches: 11. This CDR3 region has 16 residues. CDR3 in amino acids: CASSAGPPGLAYEQYF. The DNA of the CDR3 is TGTGCCAGCAGCGCAGGGCCACCGGGACTAGCGTACGAGCAGTACTTC.

This clone has a handful of counts. The V gene is TRBV5-5, the J gene TRBJ1-1, with D unresolved. The V and J ends lost 1 base and 5 bases respectively, with 12 bases between them. The CDR3 covers 14 residues. Germline CDR1 reads SGHKS; CDR2 reads YYEKEE (reference sequence). The CDR3 sequence is CASSLPNRETEAFF. In nucleotides, the CDR3 is TGTGCCAGCAGCTTGCCCAATAGGGAGACTGAAGCTTTCTTT.

The gene calls are TRBV9 and TRBJ2-5, with D tentatively TRBD1 or TRBD2 (5 bases each). The V end was cut by 0 bases, the J end by 5 bases, with 14 bases between. This CDR3 has 15 amino acids. CDR1 SGDLS and CDR2 YYNGEE come from the germline V gene. The CDR3 DNA sequence: TGTGCCAGCAGCGTAGGGGACCCAAGGACGGAGACCCAGTACTTC. It encodes CASSVGDPRTETQYF. Supplemented by reference TRBV9 and TRBJ2-5, the full variable domain reads DSGVTQTPKHLITATGQRVTLRCSPRSGDLSVYWYQQSLDQGLQFLIQYYNGEERAKGNILERFSAQQFPDLHSELNLSSLELGDSALYFCASSVGDPRTETQYFGPGTRLLVL.

This clone was counted between two and nine times. The V and J genes are TRBV2 and TRBJ2-7; 7 bases agree with TRBD1. This CDR3 contains 13 residues. Germline lookup yields CDR1 SNHLY and CDR2 FYNNEI. Trimming at V came to 6 bases and at J to 4 bases, leaving 6 bases not matched to a gene. The CDR3 sequence: CASRRDSKYEQYF. The CDR3 DNA reads TGTGCCAGCAGGAGGGACAGTAAATACGAGCAGTACTTC.

J is TRBJ1-6 and V is TRBV30, with 8 nucleotides matching TRBD1. Germline values: CDR1 GTSNPN, CDR2 SVGIG (reference sequence). V lost 1 base and J lost 3; bases outside the gene matches: 2. The length of the CDR3 is 15 residues. CDR3 in amino acids: CAWSAGGLYNSPLHF. The CDR3 region has the DNA TGTGCCTGGAGTGCAGGGGGCCTCTATAATTCACCCCTCCACTTT.

On this clone: The same CDR3 also results from other DNA sequences found in this sample. The chain combines TRBV7-8 with TRBJ2-7; weak D call: TRBD1 (6 bases). CDR3 length: 14 residues. The V and J ends lost 8 bases and 2 bases respectively, with 16 bases between them. The germline CDR1 and CDR2 sequences are SGHVS and FQNEAQ. CDR3 in amino acids: CASSLVAGAYEQYF. The CDR3 DNA reads TGTGCCAGCTCTCTCGTCGCAGGGGCCTACGAGCAGTACTTC.

The table lists this clone with a few counts. The chain is built from TRBV7-9 and TRBJ1-3, with TRBD1 matching 10 bases. CDR3 length equals 14 residues. The germline gives CDR1 SEHNR, CDR2 FQNEAQ (reference sequence). The V segment lost 4 bases and the J segment 8 bases; nucleotides outside the gene matches: 5. CDR3 protein: CASSYGTGAYTIYF. The DNA of the CDR3 is TGTGCCAGCAGCTACGGGACAGGGGCATACACCATATATTTT.

This clone was detected a few times. The chain has TRBV14 and TRBJ1-6, with 7 bases fitting TRBD1. The CDR3 is 15 amino acids. The germline gives CDR1 SGHDN, CDR2 FVKESK. The V gene end was trimmed by 4 bases and the J gene end by 9 bases; junction bases not matched to a gene: 9. CDR3 nucleotide sequence: TGTGCCAGCAGCCCCCGGGACAGTTCTCTTTCACCCCTCCACTTT. Its protein is CASSPRDSSLSPLHF.

This sequence joins TRBV5-1 and TRBJ2-7; weak D call: TRBD2 (6 bases). V was pared by 0 bases and J by 5 bases, with 15 bases between. This CDR3 has 15 amino acids. Germline V gene sequence: CDR1 SGHRS, CDR2 YFSETQ. CDR3 residues: CASSLDGGPVDEQYF. For the CDR3, the DNA is TGCGCCAGCAGCTTGGACGGGGGACCTGTGGACGAGCAGTACTTC.

The chain recombines TRBV6-5 with TRBJ2-7; the match to TRBD1 covers 7 bases. CDR3 size: 15 residues. V dropped 6 bases and J dropped 0; count of bases not matched to a gene: 8. Germline values: CDR1 MNHEY, CDR2 SVGAGI. CDR3 DNA sequence: TGTGCCAGCAGGACAGGACAGGACTTCTCCTACGAGCAGTACTTC. This gives the protein CASRTGQDFSYEQYF.

This clone showed up just a few times. The same CDR3 arises from other DNA sequences in this sample as well. V usage is TRBV6-5 and J usage is TRBJ2-5; 14 nucleotides align to TRBD2. The CDR3 is 15 amino acids. CDR1 is MNHEY, CDR2 SVGAGI, per germline. V lost 5 bases to trimming and J lost 6 bases; unmatched junction nucleotides: 5. Written as DNA, the CDR3 is TGTGCCAGCAGTCTGACTAGCGGGGGGGTGAAGACCCAGTACTTC. Its protein product is CASSLTSGGVKTQYF.

A remark on this clone: Within the sample, other DNA sequences also encode this same CDR3. The CDR3 region has the DNA TGCGCCAGCAGCCAGCTAGCGGGGGCAAGCACAGATACGCAGTATTTT. Its protein is CASSQLAGASTDTQYF. This rearrangement joins TRBV5-1 to TRBJ2-3, with TRBD2 matching over 10 bases. The CDR3 is 16 residues long. V shed 4 bases and J 0 bases; nucleotides not matched to a gene: 5. CDR1 is SGHRS and CDR2 is YFSETQ in the germline V gene.

There are a few counts of this clone. Its ends do not fully match the called genes, so a read error is possible. The chain employs TRBV28 and TRBJ2-7; possibly TRBD1 for D (6 bases). Germline V lookup: CDR1 MDHEN, CDR2 SYDVKM. The CDR3 runs to 14 residues. The CDR3 DNA follows: TGTGCCAGCAGCCGGACAGACATCCCCTACGGGCAGTACTTC. Translated: CASSRTDIPYGQYF.

The chain joins TRBV7-9 to TRBJ2-5, with D perhaps TRBD1 (6 bases). The CDR3 sequence is 15 residues long. Trimming removed 4 bases from V and 5 bases from J, with 17 bases in between. Germline CDR1 and CDR2: SEHNR and FQNEAQ (reference sequence). This chain's CDR3 is CASSSPSEGEETQYF. The CDR3 nucleotides are TGTGCCAGCAGCTCCCCGAGCGAGGGGGAGGAGACCCAGTACTTC.

This clone was seen a few times. This chain connects TRBV5-1 to TRBJ2-3, with unresolved D. Germline V CDR1 and CDR2: SGHRS, YFSETQ. The CDR3 runs to 14 residues. The germline V and J ends were trimmed by 1 base and 2 bases, with 8 bases remaining between them. The DNA of the CDR3 is TGCGCCAGCAGCTTGAGCCAGCCCACAGATACGCAGTATTTT. Amino acid sequence: CASSLSQPTDTQYF.

J is TRBJ1-3 and V is TRBV30, with D possibly TRBD1 on 5 matching bases. V lost 5 bases to trimming and J lost 2 bases, with 7 bases between them. This CDR3 has 12 amino acids. CDR1 and CDR2 (germline): GTSNPN, SVGIG (reference sequence). CDR3 nucleotide sequence: TGTGCCTGGGCAGGGACTGGAAACACCATATATTTT. Its protein is CAWAGTGNTIYF.